Each of the 7 T cell receptor beta chains below was sequenced from the same sample in a study of shared clonotypes between healthy human individuals. It was CD45RO-negative cells, positively selected for CCR7, that made up naive CD8 cells, with terminally differentiated effector memory CD45RA+ cells excluded. Profiling relied on immunoSEQ multiplex PCR, and the TCRdb table lists in-frame clones only, not all of them. Here the sample spans some 2,100,000 clones, approximately 94% being singletons. The material sequenced was naive CD8+ T cells from PBMCs. Receptors were obtained from a man in his late teens or twenties in good health. Some clones in this sample may be carry-over from other donors' samples.

This clone was counted only a few times. The chain links TRBV28 to TRBJ2-2; D gene uncertain. CDR1 is MDHEN and CDR2 is SYDVKM in the germline V gene. The CDR3 has 14 amino acids. The V gene lost 7 bases and the J gene lost 3 bases, with 12 bases spanning the gap. In nucleotides, the CDR3 is TGTGCCAGCAACCCCCCCGGAGACACCGGGGAGCTGTTTTTT. It is translated as CASNPPGDTGELFF.

The rearrangement uses TRBV7-9 and TRBJ2-2, with 12 bases that match TRBD2. The CDR3 sequence is 16 residues long. Germline trimming cut 4 bases from V and 6 bases from J; bases unmatched to any gene: 6. CDR1 and CDR2 (germline): SEHNR, FQNEAQ (reference sequence). The CDR3 is CASSYRLAGVSGELFF. For the CDR3, the DNA is TGTGCCAGCAGCTACAGACTAGCGGGAGTGTCCGGGGAGCTGTTTTTT.

The J gene is TRBJ2-1, the V gene TRBV6-6; D could derive from TRBD1 or TRBD2 (5 bases each). Trimming removed 0 bases at V and 4 bases at J, with 10 bases between. CDR1 MNHNY and CDR2 SVGAGI come from the germline V gene (reference sequence). The CDR3 totals 15 residues. The CDR3 spells CASSYSGPGYNEQFF. The CDR3 region has the DNA TGTGCCAGCAGTTACTCGGGGCCGGGGTACAATGAGCAGTTCTTC.

With regard to this clone: The sample carries other DNA sequences with the same CDR3. V gene TRBV27 combines with J gene TRBJ2-1; D is perhaps TRBD1 (5 bases). V lost 6 bases to trimming and J lost 4 bases, with 7 bases between them. Germline V gene lookup returns CDR1 MNHEY and CDR2 SMNVEV (reference sequence). This CDR3 spans 12 amino acids. CDR3 sequence: CASRQGYNEQFF. The CDR3 nucleotides read TGTGCCAGCAGGCAGGGTTACAATGAGCAGTTCTTC.

This clone was seen a handful of times. The chain links TRBV2 to TRBJ2-5; 13 bases map to TRBD2. V was clipped by 6 bases and J by 4 bases; unmatched bases: 8. Germline V gives CDR1 SNHLY, CDR2 FYNNEI. This CDR3 region has 16 residues. CDR3 residues: CASRDRTSGSGETQYF. CDR3 DNA sequence: TGTGCCAGCAGAGATAGGACTAGCGGGAGTGGAGAGACCCAGTACTTC.

The chain has TRBV7-9 and TRBJ1-2; the D is unclear. The CDR3 is 14 residues long. The ends were cut back, 4 bases at V and 8 bases at J, with 17 bases in the middle. Germline CDR1 reads SEHNR; CDR2 reads FQNEAQ (reference sequence). CDR3 DNA: TGTGCCAGCAGCTGGCCAGTGACTTCTATGGGCTACACCTTC. Amino acid sequence: CASSWPVTSMGYTF.

J is TRBJ2-1 and V is TRBV4-1; possibly TRBD2 for D (5 bases). V dropped 3 bases and J dropped 5 bases, with 11 bases sitting between them. Germline CDR1 is MGHRA and CDR2 is YSYEKL. There are 14 residues in the CDR3. CDR3 sequence: CASSHEPSNNEQFF. The CDR3 DNA reads TGCGCCAGCAGCCATGAACCTAGCAACAATGAGCAGTTCTTC.